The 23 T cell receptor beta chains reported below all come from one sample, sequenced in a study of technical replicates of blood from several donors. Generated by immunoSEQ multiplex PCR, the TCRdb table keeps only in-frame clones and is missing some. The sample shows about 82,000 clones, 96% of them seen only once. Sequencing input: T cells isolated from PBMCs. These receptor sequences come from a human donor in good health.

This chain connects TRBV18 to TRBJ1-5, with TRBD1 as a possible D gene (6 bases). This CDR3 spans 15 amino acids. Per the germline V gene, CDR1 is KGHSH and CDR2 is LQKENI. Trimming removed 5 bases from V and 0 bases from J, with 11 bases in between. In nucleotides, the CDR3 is TGTGCCAGCTCAGAAGGACAGCCTAGCAATCAGCCCCAGCATTTT. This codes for CASSEGQPSNQPQHF.

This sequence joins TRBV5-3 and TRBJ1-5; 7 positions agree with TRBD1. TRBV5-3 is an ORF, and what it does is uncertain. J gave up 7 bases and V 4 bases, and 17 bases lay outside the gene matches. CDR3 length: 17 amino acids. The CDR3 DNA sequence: TGTGCCAGAAGCCCGCCTAATAACAGGGGTCTAAAACAGCCCCAGCATTTT. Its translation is CARSPPNNRGLKQPQHF.

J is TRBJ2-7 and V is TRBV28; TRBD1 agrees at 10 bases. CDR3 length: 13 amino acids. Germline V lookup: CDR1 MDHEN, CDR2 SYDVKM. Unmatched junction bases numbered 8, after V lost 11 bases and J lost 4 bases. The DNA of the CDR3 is TGTGCCCCCGAAAGGGACAGGGGTTACGAGCAGTACTTC. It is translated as CAPERDRGYEQYF.

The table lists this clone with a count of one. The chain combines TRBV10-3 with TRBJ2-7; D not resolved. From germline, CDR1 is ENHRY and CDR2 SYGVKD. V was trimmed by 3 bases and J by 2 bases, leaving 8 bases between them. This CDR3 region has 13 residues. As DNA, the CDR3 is TGTGCCATCAGTGAAGTAAACACCTACGAGCAGTACTTC. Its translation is CAISEVNTYEQYF.

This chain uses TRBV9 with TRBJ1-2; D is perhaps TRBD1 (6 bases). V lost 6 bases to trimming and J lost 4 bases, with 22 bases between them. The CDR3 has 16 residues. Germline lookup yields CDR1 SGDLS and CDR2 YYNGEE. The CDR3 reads CASKDSPDRGIYGYTF. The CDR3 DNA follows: TGTGCCAGCAAGGACAGTCCAGACCGAGGGATCTATGGCTACACCTTC.

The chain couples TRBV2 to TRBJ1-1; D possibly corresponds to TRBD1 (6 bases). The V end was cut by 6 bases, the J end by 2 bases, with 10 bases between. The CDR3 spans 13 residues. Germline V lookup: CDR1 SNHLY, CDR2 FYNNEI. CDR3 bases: TGTGCCAGCAGCTGGGACACTAACACTGAAGCTTTCTTT. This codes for CASSWDTNTEAFF.

Here the CDR3 reads CASARQGIYGYTF. CDR3 nucleotides: TGTGCCAGCGCACGACAGGGGATCTATGGCTACACCTTC. V gene TRBV7-9 combines with J gene TRBJ1-2; 8 bases agree with TRBD1. This CDR3 has 13 residues. J gave up 4 bases and V 8 bases, and 6 bases lay outside the gene matches. The germline V gene encodes CDR1 SEHNR and CDR2 FQNEAQ (reference sequence).

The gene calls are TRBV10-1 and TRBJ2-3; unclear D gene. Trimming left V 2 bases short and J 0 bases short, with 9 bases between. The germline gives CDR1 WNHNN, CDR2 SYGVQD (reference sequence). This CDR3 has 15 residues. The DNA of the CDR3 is TGCGCCAGCAGTGAGAGGTCGGAGAGCACAGATACGCAGTATTTT. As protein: CASSERSESTDTQYF.

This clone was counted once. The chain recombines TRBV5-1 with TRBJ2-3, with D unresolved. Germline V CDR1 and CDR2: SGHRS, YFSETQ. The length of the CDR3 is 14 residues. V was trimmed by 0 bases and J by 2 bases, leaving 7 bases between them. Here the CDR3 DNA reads TGCGCCAGCAGCTTGGGCCTACCCACAGATACGCAGTATTTT. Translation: CASSLGLPTDTQYF.

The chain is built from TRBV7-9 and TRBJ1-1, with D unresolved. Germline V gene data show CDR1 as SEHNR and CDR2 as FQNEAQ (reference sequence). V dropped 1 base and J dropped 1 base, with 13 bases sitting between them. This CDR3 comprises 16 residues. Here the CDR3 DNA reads TGTGCCAGCAGCTTAGTTGGGTACAGCAAGAACACTGAAGCTTTCTTT. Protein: CASSLVGYSKNTEAFF.

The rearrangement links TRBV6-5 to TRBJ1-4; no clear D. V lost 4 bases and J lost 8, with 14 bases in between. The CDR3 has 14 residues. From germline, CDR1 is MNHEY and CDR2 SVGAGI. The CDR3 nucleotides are TGTGCCAGCAGTTCCTCAAAGAGAGGCGAAAAACTGTTTTTT. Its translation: CASSSSKRGEKLFF.

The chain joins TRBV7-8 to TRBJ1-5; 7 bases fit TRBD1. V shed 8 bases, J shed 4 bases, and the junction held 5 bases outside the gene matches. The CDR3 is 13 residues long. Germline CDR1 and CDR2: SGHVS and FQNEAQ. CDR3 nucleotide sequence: TGTGCCAGCGGTTTGGGACAGAATCAGCCCCAGCATTTT. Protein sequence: CASGLGQNQPQHF.

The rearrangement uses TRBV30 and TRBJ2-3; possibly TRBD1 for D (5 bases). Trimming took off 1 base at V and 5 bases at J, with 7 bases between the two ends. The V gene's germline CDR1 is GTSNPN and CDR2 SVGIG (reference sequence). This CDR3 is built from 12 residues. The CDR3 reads CAWSAGIDTQYF. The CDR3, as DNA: TGTGCCTGGAGTGCAGGGATAGATACGCAGTATTTT. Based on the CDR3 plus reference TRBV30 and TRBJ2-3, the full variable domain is SQTIHQWPATLVQPVGSPLSLECTVEGTSNPNLYWYRQAAGRGLQLLFYSVGIGQISSEVPQNLSASRPQDRQFILSSKKLLLSDSGFYLCAWSAGIDTQYFGPGTRLTVL.

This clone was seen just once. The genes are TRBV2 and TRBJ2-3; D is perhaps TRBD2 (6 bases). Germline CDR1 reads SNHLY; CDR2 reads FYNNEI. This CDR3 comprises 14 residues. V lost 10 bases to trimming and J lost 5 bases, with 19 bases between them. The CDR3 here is CATVEPWREDTQYF. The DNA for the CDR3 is TGTGCCACCGTAGAGCCCTGGCGGGAAGATACGCAGTATTTT.

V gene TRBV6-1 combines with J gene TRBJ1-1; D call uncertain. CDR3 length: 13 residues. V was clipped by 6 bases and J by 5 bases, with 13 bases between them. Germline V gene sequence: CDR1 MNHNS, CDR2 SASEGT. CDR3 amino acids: CASRTSGYTEAFF. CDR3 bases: TGTGCCAGCAGAACTTCAGGCTATACTGAAGCTTTCTTT.

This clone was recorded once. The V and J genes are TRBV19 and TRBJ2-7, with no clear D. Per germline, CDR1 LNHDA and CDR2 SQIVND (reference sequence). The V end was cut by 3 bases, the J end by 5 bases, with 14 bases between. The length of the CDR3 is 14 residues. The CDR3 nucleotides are TGTGCCAGTAGTATGGCTAGGTTTTTCCACGAGCAGTACTTC. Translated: CASSMARFFHEQYF.

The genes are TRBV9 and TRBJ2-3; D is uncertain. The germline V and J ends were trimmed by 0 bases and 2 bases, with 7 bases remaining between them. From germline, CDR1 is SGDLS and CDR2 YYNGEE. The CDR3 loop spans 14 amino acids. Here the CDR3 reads CASSVGANTDTQYF. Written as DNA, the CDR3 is TGTGCCAGCAGCGTAGGGGCAAACACAGATACGCAGTATTTT.

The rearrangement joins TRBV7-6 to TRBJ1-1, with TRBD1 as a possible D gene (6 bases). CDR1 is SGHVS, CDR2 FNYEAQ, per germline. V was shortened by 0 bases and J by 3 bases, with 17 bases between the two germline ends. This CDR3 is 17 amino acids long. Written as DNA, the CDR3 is TGTGCCAGCAGCTTAGCCCTCCCCCGGGGGGCCTACACTGAAGCTTTCTTT. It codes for CASSLALPRGAYTEAFF.

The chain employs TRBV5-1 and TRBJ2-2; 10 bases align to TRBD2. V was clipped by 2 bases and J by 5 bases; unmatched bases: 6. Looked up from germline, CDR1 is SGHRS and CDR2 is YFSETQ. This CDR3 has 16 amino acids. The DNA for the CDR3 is TGCGCCAGCAGCTTAACTATAGCGGGAGGTACCGGGGAGCTGTTTTTT. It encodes CASSLTIAGGTGELFF.

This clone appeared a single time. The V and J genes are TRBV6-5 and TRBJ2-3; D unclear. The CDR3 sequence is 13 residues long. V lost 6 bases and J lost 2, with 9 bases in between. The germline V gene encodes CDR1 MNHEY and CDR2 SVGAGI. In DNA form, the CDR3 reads TGTGCCAGCAGCCGAGACTTCACAGATACGCAGTATTTT. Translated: CASSRDFTDTQYF.

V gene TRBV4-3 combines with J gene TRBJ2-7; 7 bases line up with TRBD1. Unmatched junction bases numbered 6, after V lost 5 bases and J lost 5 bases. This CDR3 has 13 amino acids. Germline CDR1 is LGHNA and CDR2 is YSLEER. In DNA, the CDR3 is TGCGCCAGCAGCTCCGTGAGGGGGCACGAGCAGTACTTC. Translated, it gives CASSSVRGHEQYF.

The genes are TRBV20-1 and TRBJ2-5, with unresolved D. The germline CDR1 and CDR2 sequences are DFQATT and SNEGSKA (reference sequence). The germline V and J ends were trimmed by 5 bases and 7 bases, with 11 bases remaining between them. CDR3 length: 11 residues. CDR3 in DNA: TGCAGTGCTGTCCGCTCCGGGACCCAGTACTTC. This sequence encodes CSAVRSGTQYF.

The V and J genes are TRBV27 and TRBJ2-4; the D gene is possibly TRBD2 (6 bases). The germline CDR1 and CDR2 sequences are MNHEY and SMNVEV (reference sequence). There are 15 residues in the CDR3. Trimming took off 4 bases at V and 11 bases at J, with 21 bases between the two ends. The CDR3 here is CASSSLGGGGTFQYF. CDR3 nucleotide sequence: TGTGCCAGCAGTTCCCTGGGAGGTGGGGGGACTTTTCAGTACTTC.